A single sample gave rise to the 14 T cell receptor beta chains below, sequenced in a study of cytomegalovirus exposure and HLA in healthy donors. PCR used 60 Vbeta primers and 13 Jbeta primers. Some clones are missing from TCRdb's copy, which holds only in-frame ones; the method was immunoSEQ multiplex PCR. This table holds under 300,000 clones, about 81% found once. Source material: PBMCs. The receptors come from a woman aged 55-69 years in good health and CMV-seropositive.

With respect to this clone: This CDR3 is also generated by other DNA sequences in the sample. This chain joins TRBV6-1 and TRBJ2-7, with D perhaps TRBD1 (6 bases). The CDR3 runs 13 residues. V gave up 8 bases and J gave up 4 bases, with 15 bases separating them. The germline CDR1 and CDR2 sequences are MNHNS and SASEGT. The CDR3 protein is CASGIGTTYEQYF. Written as DNA, the CDR3 is TGTGCCAGCGGAATCGGGACAACTTACGAGCAGTACTTC.

The chain joins TRBV2 to TRBJ1-6; D unclear. Germline lookup yields CDR1 SNHLY and CDR2 FYNNEI. CDR3 length: 14 residues. The V end lost 2 bases, the J end lost 7 bases, and 9 bases lay between the germline ends. The CDR3 loop is CASSETVTNSPLHF. The CDR3 coding sequence is TGTGCCAGCAGTGAAACAGTGACCAATTCACCCCTCCACTTT.

The CDR3 DNA is TGTGCTAGTGGTTTAGGTACAGGGGGTGGTGAAAAACTGTTTTTT. Translating gives CASGLGTGGGEKLFF. The J gene is TRBJ1-4, the V gene TRBV12-5, with 8 bases lining up with TRBD1. CDR1 LGHNT and CDR2 FRNRAP come from the germline V gene. V shed 3 bases, J shed 7 bases, and the junction held 7 bases outside the gene matches. The CDR3 spans 15 residues.

In the case of this clone: This CDR3 is also generated by other DNA sequences in the sample. The chain couples TRBV7-9 to TRBJ1-2; perhaps TRBD1 as D (6 bases). CDR3 size: 12 residues. Germline lookup yields CDR1 SEHNR and CDR2 FQNEAQ (reference sequence). Trimming pared 6 bases from V and 2 bases from J, leaving 7 bases between. CDR3 nucleotides: TGTGCCAGCAGAGGGGGAAACTATGGCTACACCTTC. Translating it yields CASRGGNYGYTF.

The rearrangement uses TRBV7-6 and TRBJ2-1; D is uncertain. From germline, CDR1 is SGHVS and CDR2 FNYEAQ. V was clipped by 0 bases and J by 6 bases, with 6 bases between them. This CDR3 is built from 13 residues. In DNA form, the CDR3 reads TGTGCCAGCAGCTTAGCCCGAGCCAATGAGCAGTTCTTC. Encoded protein: CASSLARANEQFF.

This chain links TRBV7-3 with TRBJ2-3; 10 bases are a match to TRBD2. V shed 3 bases, J shed 6 bases, and the junction held 3 bases outside the gene matches. CDR3 length: 14 amino acids. The germline CDR1 and CDR2 sequences are SGHTA and FQGTGA. This CDR3 is CASSLSTSGDTQYF. CDR3 in DNA: TGTGCCAGCAGCTTGTCGACTAGCGGGGATACGCAGTATTTT.

The V and J genes are TRBV10-2 and TRBJ1-5, with a possible D match to TRBD1 (5 bases). Germline V lookup: CDR1 WSHSY, CDR2 SAAADI. The CDR3 extends over 16 amino acids. V was clipped by 0 bases and J by 6 bases, with 15 bases between them. The CDR3 DNA reads as TGCGCCAGCAGTGAGTCGACTGGGCAGGGAGGTCAGCCCCAGCATTTT. Translated: CASSESTGQGGQPQHF.

V is TRBV6-1 and J is TRBJ2-2; TRBD2 is a possible D gene (5 bases). Trimming left V 3 bases short and J 8 bases short, with 16 bases between. This CDR3 comprises 15 residues. The germline gives CDR1 MNHNS, CDR2 SASEGT. CDR3 residues: CASSDRGYIRGELFF. CDR3 DNA: TGTGCCAGCAGTGATAGAGGGTATATTCGGGGGGAGCTGTTTTTT.

This chain uses TRBV7-9 with TRBJ2-2; perhaps TRBD2 as D (6 bases). The ends were cut back, 5 bases at V and 0 bases at J, with 10 bases in the middle. The CDR3 sequence is 15 residues long. Germline lookup yields CDR1 SEHNR and CDR2 FQNEAQ (reference sequence). CDR3: CASSPTRPNTGELFF. The CDR3, as DNA: TGTGCCAGCAGCCCGACTAGACCGAACACCGGGGAGCTGTTTTTT.

The V and J genes are TRBV27 and TRBJ2-7, with 10 bases fitting TRBD2. This CDR3 has 17 residues. The germline CDR1 and CDR2 sequences are MNHEY and SMNVEV (reference sequence). Losses at the gene ends were 3 bases for V and 0 bases for J; bases not matched to a gene: 8. CDR3 loop: CASSFGLAEAISYEQYF. The CDR3 DNA reads TGTGCCAGCAGTTTCGGACTAGCGGAAGCTATCTCCTACGAGCAGTACTTC.

A single count supports this clone. The chain couples TRBV5-1 to TRBJ1-1; TRBD1 matches 7 bases. V gave up 5 bases and J gave up 1 base; unmatched junction bases: 8. CDR1 is SGHRS and CDR2 is YFSETQ in the germline V gene. The CDR3 has 15 amino acids. CDR3 residues: CASRFSQGSNTEAFF. The CDR3 DNA follows: TGCGCCAGCAGGTTCTCACAGGGGTCGAACACTGAAGCTTTCTTT.

The rearrangement uses TRBV25-1 and TRBJ1-1; possible D gene TRBD1, 5 bases. The V end lost 2 bases, the J end lost 2 bases, and 9 bases lay between the germline ends. The CDR3 loop spans 14 amino acids. Germline CDR1 MGHDK, CDR2 SYGVNS. CDR3 amino acids: CASSEKTANTEAFF. The CDR3 nucleotides read TGTGCCAGCAGTGAAAAGACAGCAAACACTGAAGCTTTCTTT.

This clone appeared a single time. The chain carries TRBV10-3 and TRBJ1-6; TRBD1 matches at 7 bases. The CDR3 is 15 residues long. V shed 3 bases and J 5 bases; nucleotides not matched to a gene: 4. The germline gives CDR1 ENHRY, CDR2 SYGVKD. The CDR3 loop is CAISEGGGDNSPLHF. DNA of the CDR3: TGTGCCATCAGTGAAGGAGGGGGCGATAATTCACCCCTCCACTTT.

The V gene is TRBV5-4, the J gene TRBJ2-7; 12 bases are a match to TRBD2. The V and J ends lost 4 bases and 7 bases, in that order; junction bases with no gene match: 9. CDR3 length: 15 amino acids. Per germline, CDR1 SGHNT and CDR2 YYREEE (reference sequence). The CDR3 here is CASSPTSGRTGEQYF. The CDR3 nucleotides are TGTGCCAGCAGCCCCACTAGCGGGAGGACGGGGGAGCAGTACTTC.